This is a list of T cell receptor beta chains from one sample in a study of CD8+CD57+ T cells in acquired aplastic anemia. One entry per CDR3 protein results from TCRdb running MiXCR on the reads. This table has over 150,000 distinct CDR3 sequences, 52% appearing once. Sequencing was done on a sample of sorted CD4+, CD8+, or CD8+CD57+ T cells (not recorded which) from PBMCs. These receptors originate from a human donor with aplastic anemia. Each CDR3 is given with its conserved first and last residue. A D gene is named only where the DNA matches it firmly. Size is stated for part of the rows, as once, few or many counts, or as a class when the clone is expanded.

D,size,V,J,DNA,CDR3
TRBD1,NA,TRBV5-1,TRBJ1-6,TGCGCCAGCAGCTCGCAGGGGGCTGATAATTCACCCCTCCACTTT,CASSSQGADNSPLHF
NA,NA,TRBV10-3,TRBJ1-2,TGTGCCATCAGTGAGGAACAGGTCCAGTATGGCTACACCTTC,CAISEEQVQYGYTF
TRBD2,NA,TRBV28,TRBJ2-7,TGTGCCAGCAGTTCCCTACTAGCGGGGACCCCCTACGAGCAGTACTTC,CASSSLLAGTPYEQYF
NA,NA,TRBV7-8,TRBJ1-4,TGTGCCAGCAGCGAGGGGATCCCCCCAAATGAAAAACTGTTTTTT,CASSEGIPPNEKLFF
NA,NA,TRBV7-9,TRBJ1-1,TGTGCCAGCAGCCCGCTCAGGTCCGAAGCTTTCTTT,CASSPLRSEAFF
NA,NA,TRBV24-1,TRBJ1-5,TGTGCCACCAGTGACCAGAATCAGCCCCAGCATTTT,CATSDQNQPQHF
TRBD1,NA,TRBV11-3,TRBJ2-2,TGTGCCAGCCAGGACAGGGGGCATGCCGGGGAGCTGTTTTTT,CASQDRGHAGELFF
NA,NA,TRBV7-6,TRBJ2-7,TGTGCCAGCAGCCCGGGACACATCTACGAGCAGTACTTC,CASSPGHIYEQYF
TRBD2,NA,TRBV6-5,TRBJ2-1,TGTGCCAGCAGTTACGGCGGGAGGTCCTACAATGAGCAGTTCTTC,CASSYGGRSYNEQFF
NA,many,TRBV4-3,TRBJ1-2,TGCGCCAGCAGCCAAGATAGGGCCGGGACCAACTATGGCTACACCTTC,CASSQDRAGTNYGYTF
NA,NA,TRBV2,TRBJ1-3,TGTGCCAGCAGCCTACAGGGTTCCGGAAACACCATATATTTT,CASSLQGSGNTIYF
TRBD1,NA,TRBV13,TRBJ2-5,TGTGCCAGCAGCTACTCAGGGGTCTCCGGGACAGAGCTTGTAGAGACCCAGTACTTC,CASSYSGVSGTELVETQYF
TRBD2,NA,TRBV20-1,TRBJ2-3,TGCAGTGCTAGGAATAGCGGGAGGGCTTTTTTTACAGATACGCAGTATTTT,CSARNSGRAFFTDTQYF
NA,NA,TRBV7-8,TRBJ2-5,TGTGCCAGCAGCCAAGGGGGTCCGGAGACCCAGTACTTC,CASSQGGPETQYF